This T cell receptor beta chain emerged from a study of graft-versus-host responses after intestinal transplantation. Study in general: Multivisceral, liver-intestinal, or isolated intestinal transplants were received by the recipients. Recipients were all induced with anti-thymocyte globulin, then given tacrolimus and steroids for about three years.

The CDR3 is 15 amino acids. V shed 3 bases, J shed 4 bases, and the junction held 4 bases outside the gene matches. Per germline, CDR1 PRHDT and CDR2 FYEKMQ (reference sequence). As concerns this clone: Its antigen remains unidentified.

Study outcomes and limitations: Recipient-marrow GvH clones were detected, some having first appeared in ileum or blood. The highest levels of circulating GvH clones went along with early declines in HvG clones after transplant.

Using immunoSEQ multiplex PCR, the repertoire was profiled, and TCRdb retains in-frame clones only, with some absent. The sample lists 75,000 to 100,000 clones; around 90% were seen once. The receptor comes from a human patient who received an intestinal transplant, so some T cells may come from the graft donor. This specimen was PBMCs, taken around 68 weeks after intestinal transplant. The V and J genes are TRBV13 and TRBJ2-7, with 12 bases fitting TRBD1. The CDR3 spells CASSFPGQGAYEQYF. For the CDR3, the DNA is TGTGCCAGCAGCTTCCCGGGACAGGGGGCATACGAGCAGTACTTC. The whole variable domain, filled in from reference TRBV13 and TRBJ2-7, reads AAGVIQSPRHLIKEKRETATLKCYPIPRHDTVYWYQQGPGQDPQFLISFYEKMQSDKGSIPDRFSAQQFSDYHSELNMSSLELGDSALYFCASSFPGQGAYEQYFGPGTRLTVT.